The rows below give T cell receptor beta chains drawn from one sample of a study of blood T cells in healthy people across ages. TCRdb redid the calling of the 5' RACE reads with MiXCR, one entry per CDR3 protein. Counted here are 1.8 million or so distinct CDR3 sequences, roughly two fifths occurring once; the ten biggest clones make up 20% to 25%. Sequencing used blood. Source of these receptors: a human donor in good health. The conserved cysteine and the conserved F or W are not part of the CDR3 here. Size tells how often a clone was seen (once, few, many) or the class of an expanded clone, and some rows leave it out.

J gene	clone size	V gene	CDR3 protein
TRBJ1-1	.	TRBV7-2	ASSNRVGTEAF
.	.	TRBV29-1	SGNLVKGEQY
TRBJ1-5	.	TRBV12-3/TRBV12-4	ASSFRLSNQPQH
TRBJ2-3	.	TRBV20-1	SALRLPSTDTQY
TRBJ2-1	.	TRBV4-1	ASSQVSGGTYNEQF
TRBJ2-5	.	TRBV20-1	SAYRDYETQY
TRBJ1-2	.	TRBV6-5	ASSLGTTYRLSYT
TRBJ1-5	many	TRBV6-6	ASSDNAENQPQH
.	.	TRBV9	ASSVGEGPSYEQY
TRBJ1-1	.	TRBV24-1	ATRRTEYTEAF
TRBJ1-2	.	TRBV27	ASGGLSGYT
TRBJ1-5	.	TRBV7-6	ASSIHSGRNQPQH
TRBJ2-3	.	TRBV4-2	ASSQESGGTDTQY
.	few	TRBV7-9	ASSFSRETLAGEFSYEQY
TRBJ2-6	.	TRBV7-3	ASSLRGWGFGANVLT
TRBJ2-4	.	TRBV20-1	SASVQGNSYSEQY
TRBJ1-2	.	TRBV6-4	ACKSGGRGYT
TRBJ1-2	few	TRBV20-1	SARRELDYGYT
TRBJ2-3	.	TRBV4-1	ASSQEFPNTQY
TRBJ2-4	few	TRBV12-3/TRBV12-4	ASSSNPGQIKNIQY
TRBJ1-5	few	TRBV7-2	ASRPPGGNQPQH
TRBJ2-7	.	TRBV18	ASLVQQGHEQY
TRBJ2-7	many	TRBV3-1	ASSQDLTGGNEQY
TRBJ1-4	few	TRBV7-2	ASSLGFAANEKLF
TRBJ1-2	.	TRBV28	ASSPGTQNYYGYT
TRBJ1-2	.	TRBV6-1	ASSVKGGDGYT
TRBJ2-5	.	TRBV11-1	ASSFPQDPPY
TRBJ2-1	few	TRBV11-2	ASSSDQGLF
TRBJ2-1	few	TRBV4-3	ASSQVSGGASNSYNEQF
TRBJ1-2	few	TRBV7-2	ASSPGGGGANYGYT
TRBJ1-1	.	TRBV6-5	ASRRRQGEAF
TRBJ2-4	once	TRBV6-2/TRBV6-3	ASSYSLIWGNEQY
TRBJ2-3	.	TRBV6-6	ASSGRGGGDTDTQY
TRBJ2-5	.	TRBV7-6	ASSPLKTSVGAGETQY
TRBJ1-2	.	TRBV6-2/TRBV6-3	ASSLTFANYGYT
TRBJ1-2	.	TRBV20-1	SANRGHYCGCT
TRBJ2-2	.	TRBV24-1	ATNTGGQGVHGELF
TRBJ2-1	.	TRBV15	ATSRGPLGGEWLSEQF
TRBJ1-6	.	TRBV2	ASSEGPGVDSPLH
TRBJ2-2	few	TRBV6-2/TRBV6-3	ASSPTSLTGELF
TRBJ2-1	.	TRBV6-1	ASTPLGGASPQSSYNEQF
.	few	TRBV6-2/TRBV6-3	ASSLTQGPYNEQY
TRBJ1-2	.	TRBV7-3	ASSKTGFYGYT
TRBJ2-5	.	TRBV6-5	ATGAGETQY